These 25 T cell receptor beta chains were all obtained from the same sample, sequenced in a study of T cells in Graves' hyperthyroidism and ophthalmopathy (dated by TCRdb to the late 2010s). Preparation of the library involved multiplex PCR. These reads were obtained on an Illumina HiSeq 2000. The TCR beta CDR3 regions were amplified from RNA transcripts. The TCR CDR3 was subjected to a first round of RT-PCR using the HTBI primer set and the Qiagen OneStep RT-PCR kit. TCRdb trimmed public reads at Q25 via fastp, called clones via MiXCR and kept in-frame beta chains. CDR3 protein sequences are deduplicated, and each keeps its most common genes and DNA. This sample comprises hundreds of thousands of distinct CDR3 sequences, roughly 15% of them detected only once. Of the sample, roughly 33% is held by the ten largest clones. The material sequenced was blood. These receptors were taken from a woman between 35 and 50 years old with Graves' ophthalmopathy.

Ten or more counts support this clonotype. The chain uses TRBV10-1 and TRBJ2-1, with a possible D match to TRBD2 (6 bases). This CDR3 contains 12 residues. Between the trimmed V and J ends, which lost 3 bases and 14 bases, there was a span of 14 bases. CDR1 is WNHNN, CDR2 SYGVQD, per germline (reference sequence). This CDR3 reads CASSDLLGLKFF. The DNA of the CDR3 is TGCGCCAGCAGTGACCTCTTGGGACTCAAGTTCTTC.

This clonotype was seen repeatedly, ten times or more. The chain links TRBV6-1 to TRBJ2-1; TRBD2 might be the D (6 bases). CDR3 length: 14 amino acids. In germline, CDR1 is MNHNS, CDR2 SASEGT. The germline V and J ends were trimmed by 5 bases and 4 bases, with 12 bases remaining between them. The CDR3 sequence: CASSFAGIYNEQFF. The CDR3 DNA follows: TGTGCCAGCAGTTTTGCGGGGATATACAATGAGCAGTTCTTC.

The rearrangement joins TRBV7-2 to TRBJ1-6; D gene ambiguous. The CDR3 loop spans 14 amino acids. Between the trimmed V and J ends, which lost 5 bases and 10 bases, there was a span of 15 bases. From germline, CDR1 is SGHTA and CDR2 FQGNSA. The CDR3 DNA is TGTGCCAGCAGCATGGGAGGAGGGTGGTCACCCCTCCACTTT. Translated, it gives CASSMGGGWSPLHF.

The gene calls are TRBV29-1 and TRBJ1-2; perhaps TRBD1 as D (5 bases). Germline V gives CDR1 SQVTM, CDR2 ANQGSEA. This CDR3 is built from 11 residues. Trimming took off 5 bases at V and 3 bases at J, with 7 bases between the two ends. The CDR3 coding sequence is TGCAGCGTTCAGGGAGACTATGGCTACACCTTC. It translates to CSVQGDYGYTF.

This chain connects TRBV11-3 to TRBJ2-5; D unclear. Trimming cost V 1 base and J 7 bases, with 16 bases left between them. This CDR3 has 15 residues. The germline V gene encodes CDR1 SGHNT and CDR2 YENEEA. CDR3 protein: CASSLGTVIEVTQYF. The CDR3 bases are TGTGCCAGCAGCTTAGGGACGGTGATCGAGGTGACCCAGTACTTC.

This sequence joins TRBV6-1 and TRBJ1-1; 9 nucleotides match TRBD1. This CDR3 comprises 16 residues. With 6 bases clipped from V and 1 base from J, the junction kept 9 bases outside the gene matches. Germline CDR1 and CDR2: MNHNS and SASEGT. This CDR3 is CASSGLAGQGNTEAFF. In DNA form, the CDR3 reads TGTGCCAGCAGCGGACTAGCGGGACAGGGGAACACTGAAGCTTTCTTT.

V gene TRBV7-2 combines with J gene TRBJ2-2; D possibly corresponds to TRBD1 (6 bases). Trimming removed 5 bases from V and 4 bases from J, with 17 bases in between. Per the germline V gene, CDR1 is SGHTA and CDR2 is FQGNSA. The CDR3 contains 16 residues. The CDR3 is CASSGGGPLSTGELFF. In nucleotides, the CDR3 is TGTGCCAGCAGCGGGGGCGGGCCCCTGAGCACCGGGGAGCTGTTTTTT.

Many counts were recorded for this clonotype. This rearrangement joins TRBV7-8 to TRBJ1-1; no firm D call. V gave up 8 bases and J gave up 2 bases, with 3 bases separating them. The length of the CDR3 is 10 residues. Per germline, CDR1 SGHVS and CDR2 FQNEAQ. The CDR3: CASANTEAFF. For the CDR3, the DNA is TGTGCCAGCGCCAACACTGAAGCTTTCTTT.

This chain uses TRBV6-1 with TRBJ1-5; TRBD1 might be the D (5 bases). Germline V CDR1 and CDR2: MNHNS, SASEGT. CDR3 length equals 20 residues. The V end was cut by 3 bases, the J end by 0 bases, with 24 bases between. The DNA for the CDR3 is TGTGCCAGCAGTGAGGCGGTGAGGGGTAGCGCGGTCTATAGCAATCAGCCCCAGCATTTT. Encoded protein: CASSEAVRGSAVYSNQPQHF.

The chain has TRBV3-2 and TRBJ2-5; the D segment call TRBD1 is taken from the table without a DNA check. TRBV3-2 is reported as a pseudogene. This CDR3 has 17 amino acids. The CDR3 nucleotides read TGTGCCAGCAGCCAAGGACAGGGGAAAGGTGGAGGTGAGACCCAGTACTTC. It encodes CASSQGQGKGGGETQYF.

As for this clonotype: This sequence may be a read error, since a much larger clone differs from it by one base. J is TRBJ2-1 and V is TRBV5-1; D is uncertain. The CDR3 has 12 residues. Per the germline V gene, CDR1 is SGHRS and CDR2 is YFSETQ. The DNA for the CDR3 is TGCGCCAGCAGCTTGGGCCGGACGGAGCAGCTCTTC. As protein: CASSLGRTEQLF.

This clonotype appeared many times. The chain uses TRBV5-1 and TRBJ2-4; D call uncertain. This CDR3 spans 11 amino acids. Per the germline V gene, CDR1 is SGHRS and CDR2 is YFSETQ. Trimming pared 0 bases from V and 7 bases from J, leaving 2 bases between. The CDR3 DNA reads as TGCGCCAGCAGCTTGGGGAACATTCAGTACTTC. Protein: CASSLGNIQYF. The full variable domain, completed using reference TRBV5-1 and TRBJ2-4, is KAGVTQTPRYLIKTRGQQVTLSCSPISGHRSVSWYQQTPGQGLQFLFEYFSETQRNKGNFPGRFSGRQFSNSRSEMNVSTLELGDSALYLCASSLGNIQYFGAGTRLSVL.

This clonotype was recorded a few times. This chain uses TRBV6-2 or TRBV6-3 with TRBJ1-2; 8 bases match TRBD1. The J segment lost 2 bases and the V segment lost 5 bases, leaving 4 bases of the junction unmatched. The CDR3 is 14 amino acids. Germline V gene lookup returns CDR1 MNHEY and CDR2 SVGEGT. The CDR3 nucleotides are TGTGCCAGCAGTCACGGACAGGGAAACTATGGCTACACCTTC. It codes for CASSHGQGNYGYTF.

This clonotype has only a few counts. V usage is TRBV7-8 and J usage is TRBJ1-6; no definite D call. V lost 4 bases and J 14 bases, leaving 12 bases between the germline ends. CDR3 length: 12 residues. The germline CDR1 and CDR2 sequences are SGHVS and FQNEAQ. CDR3 in amino acids: CASSSTSRALHF. The DNA for the CDR3 is TGTGCCAGCAGCTCTACCTCTCGGGCCCTCCACTTT.

V gene TRBV15 combines with J gene TRBJ2-2; D not certain. The length of the CDR3 is 15 residues. CDR1 and CDR2 (germline): LNHNV, YYDKDF (reference sequence). The V gene lost 3 bases and the J gene lost 7 bases, with 15 bases spanning the gap. DNA of the CDR3: TGTGCCACCAGCAGGGGAATTAACTCGGGCGGGGAGCTGTTTTTT. Amino acids: CATSRGINSGGELFF.

The rearrangement joins TRBV20-1 to TRBJ2-2, with 8 bases that match TRBD2. CDR1 and CDR2 from the germline V gene are DFQATT and SNEGSKA (reference sequence). V dropped 3 bases and J dropped 5; count of bases not matched to a gene: 8. The CDR3 is made up of 15 amino acids. The CDR3 loop reads CSARRTSRGTGELFF. DNA of the CDR3: TGCAGTGCTAGGAGGACTAGCCGGGGAACCGGGGAGCTGTTTTTT.

This clonotype was detected many times. This chain joins TRBV7-8 and TRBJ1-4; D not certain. The V gene's germline CDR1 is SGHVS and CDR2 FQNEAQ. This CDR3 has 11 amino acids. Trimming stripped 8 bases from V and 8 bases from J, with 9 bases between. CDR3 DNA: TGTGCCAGCGGCGTAAACGAAAAACTGTTTTTT. It yields the protein CASGVNEKLFF.

This clonotype has at least ten counts. The chain uses TRBV3-1 and TRBJ2-1; 11 bases are shared with TRBD2. The CDR3 is made up of 15 amino acids. Germline trimming cut 4 bases from V and 8 bases from J; bases unmatched to any gene: 7. CDR1 and CDR2 (germline): LGHDT, YNNKEL (reference sequence). This CDR3 reads CASSPSLAGAHEQFF. CDR3 nucleotides: TGTGCCAGCAGCCCTTCACTAGCGGGAGCACATGAGCAGTTCTTC.

This clonotype showed up many times. The chain links TRBV10-2 to TRBJ1-2, with D possibly being TRBD1 (6 bases). The CDR3 contains 18 residues. Germline assignment: CDR1 WSHSY and CDR2 SAAADI. The V end was cut by 3 bases, the J end by 1 base, with 21 bases between. The CDR3 region is CASSDVTEDRSFNYGYTF. The CDR3 nucleotides read TGCGCCAGCAGTGACGTGACGGAGGACAGAAGTTTTAACTATGGCTACACCTTC.

The gene calls are TRBV11-2 and TRBJ1-2, with D unclear. CDR3 length: 13 amino acids. The germline V gene has CDR1 SGHAT and CDR2 FQNNGV. The ends were cut back, 5 bases at V and 4 bases at J, with 11 bases in the middle. DNA of the CDR3: TGTGCCAGCAGCCAACTAGATAGCTATGGCTACACCTTC. Its protein product is CASSQLDSYGYTF.

This clonotype has only one observation. At one end the junction does not follow the germline gene, possibly because of a read error. The DNA of the CDR3 is TGTGCCAGCAGAGAAGCTTGGGAGATCTCCTACGAGCAGTACTTC. It is translated as CASREAWEISYEQYF. The chain carries TRBV6-1 and TRBJ2-7; a weak D match, TRBD2 (5 bases). From germline, CDR1 is MNHNS and CDR2 SASEGT. CDR3 length: 15 amino acids.

This chain connects TRBV12-3 or TRBV12-4 to TRBJ2-7; a possible D gene is TRBD1 (5 bases). Trimming cost V 1 base and J 3 bases, with 10 bases left between them. This CDR3 spans 14 amino acids. The CDR3 protein is CASSLGQGHYEQYF. In DNA, the CDR3 is TGTGCCAGCAGTTTAGGGCAGGGCCACTACGAGCAGTACTTC.

This clonotype has at least ten counts. V usage is TRBV6-2 or TRBV6-3 and J usage is TRBJ2-1; 10 positions agree with TRBD2. This CDR3 is built from 17 residues. CDR1 MNHEY and CDR2 SVGEGT come from the germline V gene. Trimming removed 2 bases from V and 4 bases from J; junction bases left unmatched: 8. This CDR3 reads CASSYGMGLARYNEQFF. The CDR3 nucleotides read TGTGCCAGCAGTTACGGAATGGGACTAGCGAGATACAATGAGCAGTTCTTC.

This clonotype has a count of ten or more. The chain combines TRBV27 with TRBJ2-3; possibly TRBD1 for D (6 bases). The CDR3 loop spans 14 amino acids. Germline lookup yields CDR1 MNHEY and CDR2 SMNVEV (reference sequence). Trimming removed 4 bases at V and 7 bases at J, with 15 bases between. DNA of the CDR3: TGTGCCAGCAGTTCCCCACCCTGGGGGCATACGCAGTATTTT. Translated, it gives CASSSPPWGHTQYF.

This clonotype was recorded many times. This chain connects TRBV7-9 to TRBJ1-2; the match to TRBD1 covers 12 bases. J lost 5 bases, V lost 1 base, and 2 bases had no gene match. Germline-derived CDR1 and CDR2 are SEHNR and FQNEAQ (reference sequence). CDR3 size: 15 residues. Here the CDR3 reads CASSLGDRGLYGYTF. In DNA, the CDR3 is TGTGCCAGCAGCTTAGGGGACAGGGGGCTGTATGGCTACACCTTC.